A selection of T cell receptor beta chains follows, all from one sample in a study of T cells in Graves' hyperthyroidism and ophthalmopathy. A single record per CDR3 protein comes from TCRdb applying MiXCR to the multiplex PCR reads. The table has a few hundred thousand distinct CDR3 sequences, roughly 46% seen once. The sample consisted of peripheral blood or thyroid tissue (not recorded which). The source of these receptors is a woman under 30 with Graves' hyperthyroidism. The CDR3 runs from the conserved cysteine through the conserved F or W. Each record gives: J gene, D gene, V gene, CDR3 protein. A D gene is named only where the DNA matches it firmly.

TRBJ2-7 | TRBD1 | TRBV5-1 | CASSPETGARYEQYF
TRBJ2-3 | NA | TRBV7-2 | CASRYQGASGSTDTQYF
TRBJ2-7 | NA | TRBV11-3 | CASSRASEGADYTYEQYF
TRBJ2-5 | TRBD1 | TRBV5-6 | CASSLGTGTKQETQYF
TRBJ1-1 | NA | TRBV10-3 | CAIGESGLEAFF
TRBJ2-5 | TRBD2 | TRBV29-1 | CSVGVGGGAQETQYF
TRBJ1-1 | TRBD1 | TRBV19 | CASRERDRGNTEAFF
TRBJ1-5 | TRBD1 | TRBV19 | CTSSIQSPYRGSNQPQHF
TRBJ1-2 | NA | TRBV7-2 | CASSLAIGYTF
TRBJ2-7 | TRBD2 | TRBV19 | CATGLAGGRDEQYF